This T cell receptor beta chain comes out of a study of T cell clones after liver transplantation. Study-level background: HCV positivity affected three of eight recipients; the rest lacked autoimmune or viral indications. Findings and caveats of the study: These preliminary findings come from unstandardized post-transplant sampling times.

On this clone: Its antigen is not known. The germline gene is not matched at one end of the junction; a read error may be the cause.

Germline V CDR1 and CDR2: SEHNR, FQNEAQ (reference sequence). The CDR3 runs to 12 residues. Assay: immunoSEQ multiplex PCR; the TCRdb copy retains only in-frame clones and omits some. The sample records 45,000 or so clones, 86% being singletons. The receptor comes from a human patient who received a liver transplant. Certain T cells may be donor cells from the graft. The chain is built from TRBV7-9 and TRBJ1-1; D gene ambiguous. Sequences were derived from CD4+ T cells from blood, sampled 24 months after liver transplant. The DNA of the CDR3 is TGTGCCAGCAGCCCCAGCTACACAGAAGCTTTCTTT. Translation: CASSPSYTEAFF.